This T cell receptor (beta chain) was documented in a study of blood T cell repertoires in COVID-19. Study-level information: Collection of acute and convalescent COVID-19 samples took place in the United States, Italy and Spain.

Clones were read by immunoSEQ multiplex PCR, and TCRdb kept only the in-frame ones, dropping some. The profile covers tens of thousands of clones, with 65% to 85% appearing a single time and 2.5% taken by the ten largest. Trimming removed 4 bases at V and 2 bases at J, with 16 bases between. Germline lookup yields CDR1 SGDLS and CDR2 YYNGEE. The CDR3 is made up of 15 amino acids. The chain uses TRBV9 and TRBJ2-7, with a tentative D call TRBD2 (7 bases). Sequencing used peripheral blood. This sequence was found in a man aged 80 or over with active or convalescent COVID-19. CDR3 sequence reads: CASSPGGGRTYEQYF. DNA of the CDR3: TGTGCCAGCAGCCCGGGGGGCGGGAGAACCTACGAGCAGTACTTC. The whole variable domain, remainder taken from reference TRBV9 and TRBJ2-7, is DSGVTQTPKHLITATGQRVTLRCSPRSGDLSVYWYQQSLDQGLQFLIQYYNGEERAKGNILERFSAQQFPDLHSELNLSSLELGDSALYFCASSPGGGRTYEQYFGPGTRLTVT.